The clone carrying this T cell receptor (beta chain) is a singleton in its sample. The junction had 6 bases not matched to a gene; V was cut back by 3 bases and J by 12 bases. The CDR3 covers 13 residues. The germline V gene encodes CDR1 SGHNT and CDR2 YYREEE (reference sequence). TCRdb's copy holds only in-frame clones and misses some; the assay was immunoSEQ multiplex PCR. The table lists 35,000 to 55,000 clones, approximately 71% of them singletons. This sample is drawn from a study of blood T cell repertoires in COVID-19. This sequence originates from a man aged 80 or over with acute or convalescent COVID-19. Specimen: peripheral blood. The J gene is TRBJ2-1, the V gene TRBV5-4, with 10 bases that match TRBD1. CDR3 sequence (DNA): TGTGCCAGCAGCTCCACCGGGACAGGGGTGCAGTTCTTC. Translated, it gives CASSSTGTGVQFF.